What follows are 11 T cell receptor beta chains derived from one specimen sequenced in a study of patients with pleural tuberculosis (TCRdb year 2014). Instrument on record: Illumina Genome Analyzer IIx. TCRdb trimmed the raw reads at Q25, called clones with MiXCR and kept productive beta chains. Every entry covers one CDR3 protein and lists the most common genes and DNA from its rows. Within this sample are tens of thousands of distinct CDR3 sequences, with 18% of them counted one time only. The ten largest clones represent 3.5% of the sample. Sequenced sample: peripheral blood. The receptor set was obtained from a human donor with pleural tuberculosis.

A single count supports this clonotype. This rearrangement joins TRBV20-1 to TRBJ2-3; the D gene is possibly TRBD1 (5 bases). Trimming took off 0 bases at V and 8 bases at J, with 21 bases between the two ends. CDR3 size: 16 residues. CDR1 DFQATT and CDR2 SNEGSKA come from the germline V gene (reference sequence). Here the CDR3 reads CSARDQGMEPRCTQYF. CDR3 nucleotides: TGCAGTGCTAGAGACCAGGGCATGGAACCGAGATGTACGCAGTATTTT.

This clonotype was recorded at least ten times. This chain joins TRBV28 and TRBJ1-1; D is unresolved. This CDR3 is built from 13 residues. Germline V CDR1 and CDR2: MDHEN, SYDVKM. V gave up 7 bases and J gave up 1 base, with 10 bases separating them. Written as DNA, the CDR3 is TGTGCCAGCAACCCGACCGAGAACACTGAAGCTTTCTTT. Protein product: CASNPTENTEAFF.

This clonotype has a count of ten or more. CDR3 amino acids: CASSDQEGNTEAFF. The CDR3 nucleotides are TGTGCCAGCAGTGACCAGGAGGGGAACACTGAAGCTTTCTTT. The V call is TRBV2, the J call TRBJ1-1; D unclear. Looked up from germline, CDR1 is SNHLY and CDR2 is FYNNEI. Trimming cost V 3 bases and J 1 base, with 9 bases left between them. The CDR3 has 14 amino acids.

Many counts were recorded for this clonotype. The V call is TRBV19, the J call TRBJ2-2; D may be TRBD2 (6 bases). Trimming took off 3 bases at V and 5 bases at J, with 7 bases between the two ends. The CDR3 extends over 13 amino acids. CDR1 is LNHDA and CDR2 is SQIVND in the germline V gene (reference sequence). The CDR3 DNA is TGTGCCAGTAGTATCGGGGGAACCGGGGAGCTGTTTTTT. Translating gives CASSIGGTGELFF.

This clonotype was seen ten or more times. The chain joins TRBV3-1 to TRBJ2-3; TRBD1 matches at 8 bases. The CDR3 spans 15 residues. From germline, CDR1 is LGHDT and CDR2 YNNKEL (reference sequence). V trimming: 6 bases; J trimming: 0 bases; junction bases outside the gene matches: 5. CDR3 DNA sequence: TGTGCCAGCAGAGATACAGGGGGAAGCACAGATACGCAGTATTTT. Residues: CASRDTGGSTDTQYF.

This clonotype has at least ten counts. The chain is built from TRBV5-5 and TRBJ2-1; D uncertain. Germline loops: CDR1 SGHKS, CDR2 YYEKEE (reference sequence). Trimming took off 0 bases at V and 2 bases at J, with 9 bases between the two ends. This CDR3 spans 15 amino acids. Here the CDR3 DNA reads TGTGCCAGCAGCTTGGCGGAACCTACCTACAATGAGCAGTTCTTC. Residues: CASSLAEPTYNEQFF.

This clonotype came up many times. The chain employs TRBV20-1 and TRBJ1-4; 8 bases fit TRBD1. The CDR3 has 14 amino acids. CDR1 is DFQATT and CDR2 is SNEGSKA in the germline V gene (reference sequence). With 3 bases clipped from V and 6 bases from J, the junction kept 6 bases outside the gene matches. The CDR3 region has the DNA TGCAGTGCTAGCTCAGGGGGCGATTATGAAAAACTGTTTTTT. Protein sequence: CSASSGGDYEKLFF.

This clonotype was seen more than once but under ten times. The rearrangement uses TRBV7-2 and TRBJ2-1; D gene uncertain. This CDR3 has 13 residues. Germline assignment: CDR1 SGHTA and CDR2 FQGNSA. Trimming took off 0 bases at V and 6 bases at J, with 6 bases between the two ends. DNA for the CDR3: TGTGCCAGCAGCTTAGCGCGGACCAATGAGCAGTTCTTC. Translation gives CASSLARTNEQFF.

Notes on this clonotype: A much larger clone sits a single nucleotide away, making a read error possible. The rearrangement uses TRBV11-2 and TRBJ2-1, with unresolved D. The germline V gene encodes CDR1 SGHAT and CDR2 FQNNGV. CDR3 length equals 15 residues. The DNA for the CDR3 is TGTGCCAGCAGCTTAGGGGCCAAGAAATACAATGAGCAGGTCTTC. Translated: CASSLGAKKYNEQVF.

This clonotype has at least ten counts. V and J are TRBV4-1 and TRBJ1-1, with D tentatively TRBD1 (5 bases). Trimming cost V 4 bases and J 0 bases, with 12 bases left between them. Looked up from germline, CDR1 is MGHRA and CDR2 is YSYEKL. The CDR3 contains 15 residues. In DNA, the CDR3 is TGCGCCAGCAGCCCTCCATCGACAGTGAACACTGAAGCTTTCTTT. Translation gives CASSPPSTVNTEAFF.

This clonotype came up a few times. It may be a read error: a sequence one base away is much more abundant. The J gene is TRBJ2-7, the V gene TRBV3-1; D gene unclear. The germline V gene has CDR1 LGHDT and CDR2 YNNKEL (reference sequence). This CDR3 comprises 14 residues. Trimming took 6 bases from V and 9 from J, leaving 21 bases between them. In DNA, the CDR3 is TGTGCCAGCAGTAGGCGATCGTCGAACAACGGGCAGTACTTC. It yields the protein CASSRRSSNNGQYF.